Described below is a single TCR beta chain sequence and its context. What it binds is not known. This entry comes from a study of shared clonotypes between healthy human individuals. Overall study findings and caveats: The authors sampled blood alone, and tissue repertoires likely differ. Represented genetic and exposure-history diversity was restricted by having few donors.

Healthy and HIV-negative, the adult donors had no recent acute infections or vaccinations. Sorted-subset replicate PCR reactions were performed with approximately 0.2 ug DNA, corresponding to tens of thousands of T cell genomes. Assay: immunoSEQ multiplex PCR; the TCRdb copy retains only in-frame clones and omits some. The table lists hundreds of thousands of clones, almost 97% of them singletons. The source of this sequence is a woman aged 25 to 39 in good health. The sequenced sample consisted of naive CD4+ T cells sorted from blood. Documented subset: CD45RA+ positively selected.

The CDR3 bases are TGCAGCGTTTTACAGGCTACCCTTTATGGCTACACCTTC. As protein: CSVLQATLYGYTF. V gene TRBV29-1 combines with J gene TRBJ1-2; D might be TRBD1 (5 bases). With 5 bases removed from V and 5 bases from J, the gap between germline ends came to 15 bases. CDR1 and CDR2 (germline): SQVTM, ANQGSEA. This CDR3 is built from 13 residues.